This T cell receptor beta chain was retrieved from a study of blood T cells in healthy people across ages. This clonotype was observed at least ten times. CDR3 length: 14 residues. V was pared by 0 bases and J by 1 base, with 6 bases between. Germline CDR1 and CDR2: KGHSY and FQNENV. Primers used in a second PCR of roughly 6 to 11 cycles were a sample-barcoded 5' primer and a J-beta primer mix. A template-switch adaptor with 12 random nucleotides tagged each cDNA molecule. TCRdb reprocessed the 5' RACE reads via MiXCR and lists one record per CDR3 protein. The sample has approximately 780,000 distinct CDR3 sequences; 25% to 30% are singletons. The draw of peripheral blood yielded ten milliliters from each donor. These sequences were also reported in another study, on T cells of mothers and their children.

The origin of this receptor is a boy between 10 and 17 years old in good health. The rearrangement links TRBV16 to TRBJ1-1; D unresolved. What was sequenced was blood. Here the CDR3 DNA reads TGTGCCAGCAGCCAATCAAGCAGGAACACTGAAGCTTTCTTT. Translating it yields CASSQSSRNTEAFF. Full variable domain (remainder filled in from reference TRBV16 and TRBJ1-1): GEEVAQTPKHLVRGEGQKAKLYCAPIKGHSYVFWYQQVLKNEFKFLISFQNENVFDETGMPKERFSAKCLPNSPCSLEIQATKLEDSAVYFCASSQSSRNTEAFFGQGTRLTVV.